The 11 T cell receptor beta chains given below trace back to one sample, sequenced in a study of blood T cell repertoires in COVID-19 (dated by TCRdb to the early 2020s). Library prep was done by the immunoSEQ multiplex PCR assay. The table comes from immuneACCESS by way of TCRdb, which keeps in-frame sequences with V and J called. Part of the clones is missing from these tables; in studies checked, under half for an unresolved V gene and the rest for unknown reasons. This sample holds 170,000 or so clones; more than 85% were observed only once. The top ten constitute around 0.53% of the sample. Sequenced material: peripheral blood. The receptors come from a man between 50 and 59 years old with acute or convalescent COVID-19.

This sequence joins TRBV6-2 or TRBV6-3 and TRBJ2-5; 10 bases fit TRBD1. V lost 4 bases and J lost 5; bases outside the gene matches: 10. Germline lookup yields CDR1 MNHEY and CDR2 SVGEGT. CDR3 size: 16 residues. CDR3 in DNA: TGTGCCAGCAGTTCGCCGGGACAGGGGCATAGTGAGACCCAGTACTTC. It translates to CASSSPGQGHSETQYF.

CDR3 DNA sequence: TGCGCCAGCAGCCAAGTAGGAGGTCAAGAGACCCAGTACTTC. Protein product: CASSQVGGQETQYF. V is TRBV4-1 and J is TRBJ2-5; D is perhaps TRBD2 (5 bases). The ends were cut back, 1 base at V and 2 bases at J, with 8 bases in the middle. CDR3 length equals 14 residues. The germline V gene has CDR1 MGHRA and CDR2 YSYEKL.

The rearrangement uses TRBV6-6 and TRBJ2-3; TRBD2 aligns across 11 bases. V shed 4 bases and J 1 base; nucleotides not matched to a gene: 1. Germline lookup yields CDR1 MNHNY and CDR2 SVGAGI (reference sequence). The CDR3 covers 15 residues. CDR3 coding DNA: TGTGCCAGCAGTTCGACTAGCGGGGGCACAGATACGCAGTATTTT. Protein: CASSSTSGGTDTQYF.

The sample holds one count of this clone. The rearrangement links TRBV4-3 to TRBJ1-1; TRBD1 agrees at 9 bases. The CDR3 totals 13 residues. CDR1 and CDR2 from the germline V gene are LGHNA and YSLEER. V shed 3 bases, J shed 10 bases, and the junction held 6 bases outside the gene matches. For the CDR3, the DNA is TGCGCCAGCAGCCATTCCCCGGGACAGGGAGCTTTCTTT. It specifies CASSHSPGQGAFF.

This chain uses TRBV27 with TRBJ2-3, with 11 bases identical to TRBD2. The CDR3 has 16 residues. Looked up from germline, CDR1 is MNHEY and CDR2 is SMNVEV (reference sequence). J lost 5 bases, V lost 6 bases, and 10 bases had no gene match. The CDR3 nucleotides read TGTGCCAGCAGCACCTGGGGACTAGCGGCAATAGATACGCAGTATTTT. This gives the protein CASSTWGLAAIDTQYF.

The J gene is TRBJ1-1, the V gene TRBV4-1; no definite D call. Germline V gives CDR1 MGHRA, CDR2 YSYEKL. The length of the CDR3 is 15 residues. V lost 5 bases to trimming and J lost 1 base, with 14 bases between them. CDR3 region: CASSASHLSNTEAFF. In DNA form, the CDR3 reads TGCGCCAGCAGCGCGAGCCACCTCTCGAACACTGAAGCTTTCTTT.

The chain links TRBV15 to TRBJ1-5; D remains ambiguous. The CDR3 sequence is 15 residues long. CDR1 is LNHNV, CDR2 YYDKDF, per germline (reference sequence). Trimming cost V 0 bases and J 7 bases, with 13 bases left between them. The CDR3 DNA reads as TGTGCCACCAGCAGAGATTTTTCCCCTCAGCAGCCCCAGCATTTT. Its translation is CATSRDFSPQQPQHF.

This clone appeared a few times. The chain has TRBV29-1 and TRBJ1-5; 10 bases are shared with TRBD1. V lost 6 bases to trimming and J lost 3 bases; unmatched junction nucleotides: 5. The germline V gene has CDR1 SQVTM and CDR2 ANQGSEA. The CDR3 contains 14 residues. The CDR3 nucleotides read TGCAGCGTAACAGGACAGGGGGTCAATCAGCCCCAGCATTTT. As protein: CSVTGQGVNQPQHF.

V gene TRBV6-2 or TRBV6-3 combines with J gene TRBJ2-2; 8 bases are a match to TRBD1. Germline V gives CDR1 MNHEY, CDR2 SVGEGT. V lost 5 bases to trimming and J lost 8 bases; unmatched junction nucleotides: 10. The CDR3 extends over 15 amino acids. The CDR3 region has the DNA TGTGCCAGCAGTGTACTCGGACAGGGCCGGGGGGAGCTGTTTTTT. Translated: CASSVLGQGRGELFF.

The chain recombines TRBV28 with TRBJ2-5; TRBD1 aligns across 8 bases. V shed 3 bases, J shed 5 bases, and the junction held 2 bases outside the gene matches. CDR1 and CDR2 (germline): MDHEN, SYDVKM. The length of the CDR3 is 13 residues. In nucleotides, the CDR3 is TGTGCCAGCAGTTTCAGGGGGCGGGAGACCCAGTACTTC. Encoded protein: CASSFRGRETQYF.

The CDR3 DNA sequence: TGTGCCATCAGTGACATCCCAGGGACTCTTACGCAGTATTTT. This gives the protein CAISDIPGTLTQYF. The chain carries TRBV10-3 and TRBJ2-3; D possibly corresponds to TRBD2 (6 bases). V dropped 3 bases and J dropped 8 bases, with 15 bases sitting between them. Germline CDR1 is ENHRY and CDR2 is SYGVKD. The CDR3 loop spans 14 amino acids.